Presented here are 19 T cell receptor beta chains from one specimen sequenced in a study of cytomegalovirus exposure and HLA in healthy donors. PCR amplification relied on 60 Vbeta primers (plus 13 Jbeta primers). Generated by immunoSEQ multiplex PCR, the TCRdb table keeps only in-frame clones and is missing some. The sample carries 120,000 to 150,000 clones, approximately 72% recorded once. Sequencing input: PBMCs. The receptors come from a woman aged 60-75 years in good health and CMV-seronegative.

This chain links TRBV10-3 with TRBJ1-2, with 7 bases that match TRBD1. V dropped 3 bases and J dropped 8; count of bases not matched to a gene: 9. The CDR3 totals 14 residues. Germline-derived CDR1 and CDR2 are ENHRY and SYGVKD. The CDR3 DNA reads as TGTGCCATCAGTGATTACAGGGGTGGCGAGGGCTACACCTTC. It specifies CAISDYRGGEGYTF.

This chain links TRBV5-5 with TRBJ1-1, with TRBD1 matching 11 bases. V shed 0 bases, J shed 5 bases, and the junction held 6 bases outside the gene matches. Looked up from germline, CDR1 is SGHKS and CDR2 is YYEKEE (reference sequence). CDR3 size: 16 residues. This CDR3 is CASSLGVGTGGTEAFF. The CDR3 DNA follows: TGTGCCAGCAGCTTGGGGGTCGGGACAGGGGGGACTGAAGCTTTCTTT.

The CDR3 spells CASSVEGTSWGEQFF. The CDR3 DNA follows: TGTGCCAGCAGCGTAGAGGGGACTAGCTGGGGTGAGCAGTTCTTC. The rearrangement links TRBV9 to TRBJ2-1, with 9 bases lining up with TRBD2. The CDR3 length is 15 residues. The V segment lost 0 bases and the J segment 9 bases; nucleotides outside the gene matches: 7. The germline V gene encodes CDR1 SGDLS and CDR2 YYNGEE.

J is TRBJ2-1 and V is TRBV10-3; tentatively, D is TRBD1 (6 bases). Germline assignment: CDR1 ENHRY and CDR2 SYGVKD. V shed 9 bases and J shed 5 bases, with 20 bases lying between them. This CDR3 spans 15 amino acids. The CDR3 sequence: CAMRDPGHRDNEQFF. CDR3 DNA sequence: TGTGCCATGAGAGACCCGGGACATCGGGACAATGAGCAGTTCTTC.

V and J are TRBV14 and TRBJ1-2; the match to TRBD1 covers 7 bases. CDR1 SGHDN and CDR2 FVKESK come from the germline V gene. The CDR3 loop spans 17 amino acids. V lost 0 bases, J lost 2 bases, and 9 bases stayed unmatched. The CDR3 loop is CASSQDGGTGVNYGYTF. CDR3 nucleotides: TGTGCCAGCAGCCAAGATGGGGGAACAGGGGTGAACTATGGCTACACCTTC.

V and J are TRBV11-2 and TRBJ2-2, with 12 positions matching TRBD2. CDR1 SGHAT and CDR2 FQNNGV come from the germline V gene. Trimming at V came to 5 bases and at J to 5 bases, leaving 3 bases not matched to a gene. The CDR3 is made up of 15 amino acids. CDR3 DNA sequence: TGTGCCAGCAGCCTAGCGGGGGGGAAAACCGGGGAGCTGTTTTTT. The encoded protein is CASSLAGGKTGELFF.

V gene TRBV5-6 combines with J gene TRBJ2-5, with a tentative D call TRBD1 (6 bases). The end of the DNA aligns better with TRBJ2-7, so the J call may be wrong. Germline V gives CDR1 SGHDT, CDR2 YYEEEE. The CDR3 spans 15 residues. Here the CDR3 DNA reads TGTGCCAGCAGCTCGCCCGGGACACCCTCCTACGAGCAGTACTTC. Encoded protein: CASSSPGTPSYEQYF.

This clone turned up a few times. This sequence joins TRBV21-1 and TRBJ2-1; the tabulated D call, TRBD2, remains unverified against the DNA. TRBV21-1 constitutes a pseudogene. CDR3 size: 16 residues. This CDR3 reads CASSKVAGGPVNEQFF. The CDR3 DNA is TGTGCCAGCAGCAAAGTAGCGGGGGGGCCGGTCAATGAGCAGTTCTTC.

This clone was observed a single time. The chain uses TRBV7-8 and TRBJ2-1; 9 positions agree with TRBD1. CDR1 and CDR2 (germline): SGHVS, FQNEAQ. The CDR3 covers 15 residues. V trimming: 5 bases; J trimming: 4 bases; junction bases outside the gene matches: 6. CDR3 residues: CASSPRTGEYNEQFF. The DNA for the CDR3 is TGTGCCAGCAGCCCAAGGACAGGGGAGTACAATGAGCAGTTCTTC. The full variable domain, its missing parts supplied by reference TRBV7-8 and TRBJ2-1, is GAGVSQSPRYKVAKRGQDVALRCDPISGHVSLFWYQQALGQGPEFLTYFQNEAQLDKSGLPSDRFFAERPEGSVSTLKIQRTQQEDSAVYLCASSPRTGEYNEQFFGPGTRLTVL.

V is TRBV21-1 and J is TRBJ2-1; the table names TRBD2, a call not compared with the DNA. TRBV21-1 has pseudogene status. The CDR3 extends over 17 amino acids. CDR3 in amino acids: CASSKGERGRRGDEQFF. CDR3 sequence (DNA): TGTGCCAGCAGCAAAGGGGAGCGGGGACGGCGGGGGGATGAGCAGTTCTTC.

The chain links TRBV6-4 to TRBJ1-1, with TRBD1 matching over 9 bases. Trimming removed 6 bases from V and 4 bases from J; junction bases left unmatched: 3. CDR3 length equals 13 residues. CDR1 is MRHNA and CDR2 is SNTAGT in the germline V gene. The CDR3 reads CASRQGQGTEAFF. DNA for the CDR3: TGTGCCAGCAGGCAGGGACAGGGCACTGAAGCTTTCTTT.

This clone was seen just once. The CDR3 bases are TGTGCCAGCAGCGCGACCGGGACGGGAGACTACGAGCAGTACTTC. Translation: CASSATGTGDYEQYF. This chain uses TRBV5-6 with TRBJ2-5; the D gene is possibly TRBD2 (6 bases). The J call may be faulty, since TRBJ2-7 better matches the DNA end. The germline V gene has CDR1 SGHDT and CDR2 YYEEEE. The CDR3 spans 15 residues.

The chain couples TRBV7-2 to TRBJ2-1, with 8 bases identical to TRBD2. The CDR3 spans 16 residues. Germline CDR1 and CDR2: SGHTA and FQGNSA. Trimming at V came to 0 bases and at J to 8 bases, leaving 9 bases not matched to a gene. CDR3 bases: TGTGCCAGCAGCTTAGCGCCGGTCGGGGGGGCCCATGAGCAGTTCTTC. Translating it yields CASSLAPVGGAHEQFF.

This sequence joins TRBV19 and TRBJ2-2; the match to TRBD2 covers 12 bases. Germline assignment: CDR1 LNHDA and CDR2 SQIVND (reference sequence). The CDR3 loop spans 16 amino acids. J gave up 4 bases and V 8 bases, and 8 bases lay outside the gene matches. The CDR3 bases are TGTGCCAGTCGAACCCTAGCGGGGGGGGGCACCGGGGAGCTGTTTTTT. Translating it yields CASRTLAGGGTGELFF.

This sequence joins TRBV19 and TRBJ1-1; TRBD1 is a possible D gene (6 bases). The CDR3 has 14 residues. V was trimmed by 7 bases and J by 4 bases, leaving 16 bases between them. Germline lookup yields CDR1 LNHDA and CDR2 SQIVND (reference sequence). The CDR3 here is CASTPGARITEAFF. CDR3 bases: TGTGCCAGTACCCCAGGGGCGCGGATCACTGAAGCTTTCTTT.

This chain's CDR3 is CAGQGDFPYEQYF. The CDR3 DNA reads as TGTGCCGGCCAAGGGGACTTCCCCTACGAGCAGTACTTC. J is TRBJ2-7 and V is TRBV6-1; possibly TRBD2 for D (6 bases). This CDR3 region has 13 residues. Deletions cut 11 bases from V and 2 bases from J, with 16 bases between. Germline lookup yields CDR1 MNHNS and CDR2 SASEGT.

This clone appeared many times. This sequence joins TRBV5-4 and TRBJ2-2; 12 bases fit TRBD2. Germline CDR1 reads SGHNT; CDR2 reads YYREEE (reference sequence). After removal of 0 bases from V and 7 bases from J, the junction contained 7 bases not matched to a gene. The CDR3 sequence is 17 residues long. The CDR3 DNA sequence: TGTGCCAGCAGCTTGGAGCTAGCGGGAGGGCCGAACGGGGAGCTGTTTTTT. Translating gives CASSLELAGGPNGELFF.

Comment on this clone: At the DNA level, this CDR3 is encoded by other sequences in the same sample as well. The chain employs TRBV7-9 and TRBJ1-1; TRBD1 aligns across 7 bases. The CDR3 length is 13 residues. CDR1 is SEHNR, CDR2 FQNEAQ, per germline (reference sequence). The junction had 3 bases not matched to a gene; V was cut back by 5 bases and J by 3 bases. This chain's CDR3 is CASSPTGDTEAFF. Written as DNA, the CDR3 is TGTGCCAGCAGCCCTACAGGGGACACTGAAGCTTTCTTT.

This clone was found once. The CDR3, as DNA: TGTGCCAGCAGTTTATGGGGGCTCCGGGGCTCCTACGAGCAGTACTTC. Translating it yields CASSLWGLRGSYEQYF. This chain connects TRBV27 to TRBJ2-7; the D gene is possibly TRBD1 (6 bases). The CDR3 is 16 residues long. The V end lost 1 base, the J end lost 0 bases, and 13 bases lay between the germline ends. Per the germline V gene, CDR1 is MNHEY and CDR2 is SMNVEV (reference sequence).